This T cell receptor beta chain was captured in a study of CD8 T cells in ankylosing spondylitis. This clonotype appeared many times. Germline V CDR1 and CDR2: SGHVS, FNYEAQ. Trimming took 3 bases from V and 3 from J, leaving 9 bases between them. This CDR3 is 14 amino acids long. MiXCR, applied by TCRdb to the 5' RACE reads, yields one record per CDR3 protein. The repertoire includes more than 100,000 distinct CDR3 sequences, over 9.5% of them detected once, and about 4% sits in the top ten. The sequence was collected from a female donor with ankylosing spondylitis or in good health (not recorded which). The sequenced material came from blood, either unsorted or a sorted T cell fraction (not recorded which). This sequence joins TRBV7-6 and TRBJ2-1, with a possible D match to TRBD2 (5 bases). The DNA for the CDR3 is TGTGCCAGCAGCTTGAGCGGAGACTACAATGAGCAGTTCTTC. Translated: CASSLSGDYNEQFF.